This is a list of T cell receptor beta chains from one sample in a study of CD8+CD57+ T cells in acquired aplastic anemia. TCRdb analysed the reads with MiXCR anew, one entry per CDR3 protein. The sample holds about 180,000 distinct CDR3 sequences, nearly 50% seen once. The sample taken for sequencing was sorted CD4+, CD8+, or CD8+CD57+ T cells (not recorded which) from PBMCs. These receptors came from a human donor with aplastic anemia. The CDR3 runs from the conserved cysteine through the conserved F or W. D genes are given only for firm matches. Part of the rows lack a size; the others show once, few, many or a class for expanded clones.

clone_size | d_call | j_call | v_call | cdr3_nt | cdr3_aa
few | TRBD1 | TRBJ1-1 | TRBV10-3 | TGTGCCATCAGTGAGGAGACAGGGAGAAACACTGAAGCTTTCTTT | CAISEETGRNTEAFF
. | . | TRBJ2-7 | TRBV2 | TGTGCCAGCATCAATCTCCGGGACCGAGAGCAGTACTTC | CASINLRDREQYF
. | TRBD1 | TRBJ1-1 | TRBV19 | TGTGCCAGTAGTGCCAGCCGGGACAGGGGGCTTTATGGCACTGAAGCTTTCTTT | CASSASRDRGLYGTEAFF
. | TRBD1 | TRBJ1-1 | TRBV11-1 | TGTGCCAGCAGCCCCGGGACAGGGGGCGGGAGCACTGAAGCTTTCTTT | CASSPGTGGGSTEAFF
. | . | TRBJ2-7 | TRBV7-6 | TGCGCCAGCAGCTTAGCCGGACAGGACGCGGGGGAGCAGTACTTC | CASSLAGQDAGEQYF
. | TRBD1 | TRBJ2-2 | TRBV10-1 | TGTGCCACCCAATCACAGGGGGCGAACACCGGGGAGCTGTTTTTT | CATQSQGANTGELFF
. | TRBD1 | TRBJ2-6 | TRBV2 | TGTGCCAGCAGTAGATTAACAGGGGGCAACGTCCTGACTTTC | CASSRLTGGNVLTF
few | TRBD1 | TRBJ2-2 | TRBV19 | TGTGCCAGTAGTGCGGGACAGGGGCGCACCGGGGAGCTGTTTTTT | CASSAGQGRTGELFF
once | . | TRBJ2-6 | TRBV19 | TGTGCCAGTAGTATTTCCCCCTGGACAGCTCCCGAATCTGGGGCCAACGTCCTGACTTTC | CASSISPWTAPESGANVLTF
many | . | TRBJ2-7 | TRBV2 | TGTGCCAGCAGTGAACAGGAGGGCCCCTACGAGCAGTACTTC | CASSEQEGPYEQYF
. | . | TRBJ2-3 | TRBV7-6 | TGTGCCAGCAGCAAATACCCCCTCGAGGATACGCAGTATTTT | CASSKYPLEDTQYF
many | TRBD2 | TRBJ2-1 | TRBV7-2 | TGTGCCAGCAGCTTATCGACTAGCGGGGGACATGAGCAGTTCTTC | CASSLSTSGGHEQFF
many | . | TRBJ1-6 | TRBV3-1 | TGTGCCAGCAGCCATAAGGCTTACCGGAATAATTCACCCCTCCACTTT | CASSHKAYRNNSPLHF
. | . | TRBJ2-7 | TRBV20-1 | TGCAGTGCTAGACCCGTCATAGACAGGCACGACGAGCAGTACTTC | CSARPVIDRHDEQYF
many | . | TRBJ2-5 | TRBV20-1 | TGCAGTGCTTACGGCGGTTCGGCGGAGACCCAGTACTTC | CSAYGGSAETQYF
many | . | TRBJ2-7 | TRBV5-1 | TGCGCCAGCAGACGGGGGGAGGGGGCATACGAGCAGTACTTC | CASRRGEGAYEQYF
few | . | TRBJ1-4 | TRBV7-6 | TGTGCCAGCAGCCGACGCGATAATGAAAAACTGTTTTTT | CASSRRDNEKLFF
. | . | TRBJ1-6 | TRBV7-9 | TGTGCCAGCAGCTTAGGAGGTGTGGGAATTTCACCCCTCCACTTT | CASSLGGVGISPLHF